The 23 T cell receptor beta chains below come from one sample, sequenced in a study of CD8 T cells in ankylosing spondylitis. TCRdb recomputed calls from the 5' RACE reads with MiXCR, one row per CDR3 protein. The table lists about 800,000 distinct CDR3 sequences, roughly 10% of them singletons. Study observations and caveats: In ankylosing spondylitis blood, a motif of seven to nine highly homologous TCR beta variants appeared characteristic.

Their cognate antigens are unknown. The sequencing input was blood, either unsorted or a sorted T cell fraction (not recorded which). These receptors all stem from a male donor with ankylosing spondylitis.

In this sample, this clonotype turned up a few times. The chain uses TRBV18 and TRBJ1-4; D unresolved. The V gene lost 5 bases and the J gene lost 4 bases, with 8 bases spanning the gap. Looked up from germline, CDR1 is KGHSH and CDR2 is LQKENI. The CDR3 has 13 residues. CDR3: CASSANFNEKLFF. The CDR3 bases are TGTGCCAGCTCAGCGAACTTTAATGAAAAACTGTTTTTT.

V gene TRBV29-1 combines with J gene TRBJ2-4; the D is unclear. The CDR3 runs to 13 residues. Trimming removed 6 bases from V and 1 base from J, with 10 bases in between. Germline values: CDR1 SQVTM, CDR2 ANQGSEA. The chain's CDR3 is CSVTSIAKNIQYF. The CDR3 DNA sequence: TGCAGCGTGACATCAATCGCCAAAAACATTCAGTACTTC.

This clonotype was recorded a few times. The V gene is TRBV7-2, the J gene TRBJ2-1; 8 nucleotides align to TRBD1. CDR1 is SGHTA, CDR2 FQGNSA, per germline. V was clipped by 6 bases and J by 15 bases; unmatched bases: 13. This CDR3 contains 13 residues. The CDR3 DNA sequence: TGTGCCAGCAGTCGCGGACAGGGTACGGGGCGGTTCTTC. Protein sequence: CASSRGQGTGRFF.

This clonotype occurred a few times. This chain joins TRBV12-3 or TRBV12-4 and TRBJ1-2; a possible D gene is TRBD1 (6 bases). The CDR3 totals 15 residues. The V gene lost 4 bases and the J gene lost 1 base, with 13 bases spanning the gap. In nucleotides, the CDR3 is TGTGCCAGCAGTTCTCGGGACAAACTTAACTATGGCTACACCTTC. As protein: CASSSRDKLNYGYTF.

This clonotype was observed many times. The gene calls are TRBV2 and TRBJ2-5, with D perhaps assigned TRBD1 or TRBD2 (5 bases each). Germline V gene sequence: CDR1 SNHLY, CDR2 FYNNEI. Trimming removed 6 bases at V and 2 bases at J, with 16 bases between. The CDR3 sequence is 15 residues long. CDR3 amino acids: CASRRGRGGQETQYF. The CDR3, as DNA: TGTGCCAGCAGGAGGGGTAGGGGTGGGCAAGAGACCCAGTACTTC.

This clonotype was seen repeatedly, ten times or more. The chain uses TRBV20-1 and TRBJ1-5; no reliable D call. CDR1 is DFQATT, CDR2 SNEGSKA, per germline (reference sequence). The ends were cut back, 5 bases at V and 4 bases at J, with 12 bases in the middle. This CDR3 is built from 13 residues. The CDR3 region has the DNA TGCAGTGCTGGGCCCCGGGGAAATCAGCCCCAGCATTTT. It is translated as CSAGPRGNQPQHF.

Of note for this clonotype: Mismatch with germline at one junction end may stem from a read error. The V and J genes are TRBV29-1 and TRBJ2-1; no definite D call. CDR3 length equals 12 residues. Germline loops: CDR1 SQVTM, CDR2 ANQGSEA. The CDR3 here is CSVGHNYNEQLF. In DNA, the CDR3 is TGCAGCGTTGGACATAACTACAATGAGCAGCTCTTC.

This clonotype was counted at least ten times. The rearrangement links TRBV2 to TRBJ2-3, with D uncertain. In germline, CDR1 is SNHLY, CDR2 FYNNEI. CDR3 size: 12 residues. With 6 bases removed from V and 0 bases from J, the gap between germline ends came to 4 bases. CDR3 coding DNA: TGTGCCAGCAGCATGAGCACAGATACGCAGTATTTT. This gives the protein CASSMSTDTQYF. Full variable domain (outside the CDR3, taken from reference TRBV2 and TRBJ2-3): EPEVTQTPSHQVTQMGQEVILRCVPISNHLYFYWYRQILGQKVEFLVSFYNNEISEKSEIFDDQFSVERPDGSNFTLKIRSTKLEDSAMYFCASSMSTDTQYFGPGTRLTVL.

This clonotype was seen only a few times. The V call is TRBV4-1, the J call TRBJ1-5; perhaps TRBD1 as D (6 bases). This CDR3 region has 17 residues. Germline V CDR1 and CDR2: MGHRA, YSYEKL. V lost 4 bases and J 0 bases, leaving 16 bases between the germline ends. The CDR3 sequence is CASSRTGTHYSNQPQHF. CDR3 coding DNA: TGCGCCAGCAGCCGAACCGGGACACACTATAGCAATCAGCCCCAGCATTTT.

This clonotype was seen more than once but under ten times. The chain couples TRBV13 to TRBJ2-1, with D possibly being TRBD1 (5 bases). The CDR3 extends over 15 amino acids. Per germline, CDR1 PRHDT and CDR2 FYEKMQ (reference sequence). V was trimmed by 1 base and J by 5 bases, leaving 12 bases between them. CDR3 sequence reads: CASSLAMTENNEQFF. In DNA, the CDR3 is TGTGCCAGCAGCTTAGCCATGACAGAAAACAATGAGCAGTTCTTC.

This chain uses TRBV5-1 with TRBJ2-1; tentative D call: TRBD1 (6 bases). The germline CDR1 and CDR2 sequences are SGHRS and YFSETQ. Trimming left V 5 bases short and J 0 bases short, with 15 bases between. The CDR3 totals 16 residues. DNA for the CDR3: TGCGCCAGCAGAATTACAGGGTTAAGCTCCTACAATGAGCAGTTCTTC. Its protein is CASRITGLSSYNEQFF.

The chain is built from TRBV24-1 and TRBJ2-1; D gene unclear. The germline gives CDR1 KGHDR, CDR2 SFDVKD. This CDR3 spans 11 amino acids. V lost 1 base and J lost 12, with 6 bases in between. The CDR3 loop is CATSDFDRQFF. CDR3 nucleotides: TGTGCCACCAGTGATTTCGACCGGCAGTTCTTC.

The gene calls are TRBV24-1 and TRBJ2-7; D unresolved. V was trimmed by 8 bases and J by 3 bases, leaving 10 bases between them. The CDR3 loop spans 12 amino acids. CDR1 is KGHDR, CDR2 SFDVKD, per germline. CDR3 amino acids: CATKPDGYEQYF. The CDR3 DNA sequence: TGTGCCACCAAGCCGGACGGCTACGAGCAGTACTTC.

The chain uses TRBV10-3 and TRBJ2-3; TRBD2 is a possible D gene (6 bases). The CDR3 consists of 16 residues. The ends were cut back, 4 bases at V and 2 bases at J, with 16 bases in the middle. CDR1 ENHRY and CDR2 SYGVKD come from the germline V gene. CDR3 in amino acids: CAISAGEKGDTDTQYF. The CDR3 bases are TGTGCCATCAGTGCGGGGGAGAAAGGGGACACAGATACGCAGTATTTT.

This clonotype was observed at least ten times. The chain employs TRBV7-3 and TRBJ2-1; D is perhaps TRBD1 (6 bases). V was clipped by 4 bases and J by 1 base, with 8 bases between them. The CDR3 has 14 residues. Germline CDR1 reads SGHTA; CDR2 reads FQGTGA. The CDR3 sequence: CASSSGVSYNEQFF. Written as DNA, the CDR3 is TGTGCCAGCAGCTCAGGGGTGTCCTACAATGAGCAGTTCTTC.

In this sample, this clonotype turned up many times. The chain joins TRBV29-1 to TRBJ2-1; D not certain. Germline CDR1 reads SQVTM; CDR2 reads ANQGSEA. The CDR3 sequence is 11 residues long. V was cut by 3 bases and J by 9 bases, with 9 bases left in between. CDR3 residues: CSVEVRAEQFF. In nucleotides, the CDR3 is TGCAGCGTTGAGGTCCGGGCTGAGCAGTTCTTC.

This clonotype was seen ten or more times. The chain employs TRBV29-1 and TRBJ2-3; D ambiguous. Germline V gene data show CDR1 as SQVTM and CDR2 as ANQGSEA. V dropped 7 bases and J dropped 7 bases, with 12 bases sitting between them. The CDR3 loop spans 11 amino acids. DNA for the CDR3: TGCAGCGCCGAAAAAGATTATACGCAGTATTTT. It encodes CSAEKDYTQYF.

The chain has TRBV5-1 and TRBJ2-7; 7 bases are shared with TRBD1. Germline V gene sequence: CDR1 SGHRS, CDR2 YFSETQ. V was clipped by 2 bases and J by 5 bases; unmatched bases: 7. The CDR3 has 14 residues. In nucleotides, the CDR3 is TGCGCCAGCAGCTTCAAACAGGGGATCGACGAGCAGTACTTC. The encoded protein is CASSFKQGIDEQYF.

The chain is built from TRBV20-1 and TRBJ1-2, with 8 bases matching TRBD1. V dropped 2 bases and J dropped 4; count of bases not matched to a gene: 9. The CDR3 contains 15 residues. CDR1 and CDR2 from the germline V gene are DFQATT and SNEGSKA (reference sequence). The CDR3 DNA follows: TGCAGTGCTAGAACACTGACAGGGGAGGGCTATGGCTACACCTTC. This encodes CSARTLTGEGYGYTF.

This clonotype was seen a few times. The CDR3 is CASCRGNAETQYF. In DNA, the CDR3 is TGTGCCAGCTGTAGGGGGAACGCAGAGACCCAGTACTTC. The chain links TRBV6-2 or TRBV6-3 to TRBJ2-5; D is possibly TRBD1 (6 bases). CDR3 length: 13 residues. Germline loops: CDR1 MNHEY, CDR2 SVGEGT. The V end was cut by 8 bases, the J end by 4 bases, with 14 bases between.

This clonotype has at least ten counts. V and J are TRBV29-1 and TRBJ2-3; a weak D match, TRBD1 (6 bases). The V and J ends lost 6 bases and 3 bases respectively, with 10 bases between them. The CDR3 is 12 residues long. Germline loops: CDR1 SQVTM, CDR2 ANQGSEA. CDR3 sequence: CSVTTGTDTQYF. The CDR3, as DNA: TGCAGCGTAACAACAGGGACAGATACGCAGTATTTT.

The chain joins TRBV11-1 to TRBJ2-7; D not resolved. V lost 8 bases and J 4 bases, leaving 9 bases between the germline ends. The CDR3 runs to 11 residues. The germline V gene has CDR1 SGHAT and CDR2 FQDESV (reference sequence). Written as DNA, the CDR3 is TGTGCCAGCGGGCAGCAATACGAGCAGTACTTC. It specifies CASGQQYEQYF.

V is TRBV5-4 and J is TRBJ2-1, with a tentative D call TRBD1 (5 bases). The germline CDR1 and CDR2 sequences are SGHNT and YYREEE (reference sequence). Trimming removed 0 bases at V and 13 bases at J, with 20 bases between. The CDR3 extends over 15 amino acids. CDR3 nucleotide sequence: TGTGCCAGCAGCTTGGACAGGCGATCATTCGGCGATCAGTTCTTC. It specifies CASSLDRRSFGDQFF.